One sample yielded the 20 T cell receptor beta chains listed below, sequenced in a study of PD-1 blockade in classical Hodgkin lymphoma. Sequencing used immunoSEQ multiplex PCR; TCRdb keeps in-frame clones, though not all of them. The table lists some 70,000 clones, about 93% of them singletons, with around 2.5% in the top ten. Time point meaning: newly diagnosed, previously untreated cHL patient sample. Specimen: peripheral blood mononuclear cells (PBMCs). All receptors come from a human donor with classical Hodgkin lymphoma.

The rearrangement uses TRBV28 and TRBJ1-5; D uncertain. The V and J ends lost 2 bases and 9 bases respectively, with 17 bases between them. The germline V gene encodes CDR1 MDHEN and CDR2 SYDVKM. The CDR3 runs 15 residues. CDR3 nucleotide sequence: TGTGCCAGCAGTTTAATAGTGTCAGCTAGTCGGCCCCAGCATTTT. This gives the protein CASSLIVSASRPQHF. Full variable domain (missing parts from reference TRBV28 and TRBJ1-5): DVKVTQSSRYLVKRTGEKVFLECVQDMDHENMFWYRQDPGLGLRLIYFSYDVKMKEKGDIPEGYSVSREKKERFSLILESASTNQTSMYLCASSLIVSASRPQHFGDGTRLSIL.

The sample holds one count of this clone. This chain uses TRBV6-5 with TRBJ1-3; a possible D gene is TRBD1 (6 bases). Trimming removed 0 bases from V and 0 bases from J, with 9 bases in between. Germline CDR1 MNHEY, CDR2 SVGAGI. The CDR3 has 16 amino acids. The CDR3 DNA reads TGTGCCAGCAGTTACTCTGGGGGCTACTCTGGAAACACCATATATTTT. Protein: CASSYSGGYSGNTIYF.

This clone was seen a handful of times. CDR3 nucleotide sequence: TGCGCCAGCAGCCAAGATCAAAACTGGAGGGATTCACCCCTCCACTTT. It translates to CASSQDQNWRDSPLHF. V gene TRBV4-1 combines with J gene TRBJ1-6; D gene ambiguous. Trimming cost V 0 bases and J 8 bases, with 14 bases left between them. The CDR3 has 16 residues. Germline values: CDR1 MGHRA, CDR2 YSYEKL.

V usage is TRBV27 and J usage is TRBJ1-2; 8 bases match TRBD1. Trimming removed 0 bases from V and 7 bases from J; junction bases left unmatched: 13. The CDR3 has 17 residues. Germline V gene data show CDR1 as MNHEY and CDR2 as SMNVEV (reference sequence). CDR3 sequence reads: CASSLSLISGGIFGYTF. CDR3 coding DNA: TGTGCCAGCAGTTTATCTCTCATTTCAGGGGGCATCTTTGGCTACACCTTC.

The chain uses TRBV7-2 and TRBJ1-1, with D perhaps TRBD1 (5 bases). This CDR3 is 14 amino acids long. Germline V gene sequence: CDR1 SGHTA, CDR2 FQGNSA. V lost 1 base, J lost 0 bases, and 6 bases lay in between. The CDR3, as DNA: TGTGCCAGCAGCTTAGGGGGGATGAACACTGAAGCTTTCTTT. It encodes CASSLGGMNTEAFF.

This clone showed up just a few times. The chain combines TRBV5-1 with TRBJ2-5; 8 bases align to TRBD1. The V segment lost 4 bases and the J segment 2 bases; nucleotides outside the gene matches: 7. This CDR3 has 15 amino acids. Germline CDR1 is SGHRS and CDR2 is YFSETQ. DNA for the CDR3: TGCGCCAGCAGCCAAACCGGGACAGGACAAGAGACCCAGTACTTC. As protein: CASSQTGTGQETQYF.

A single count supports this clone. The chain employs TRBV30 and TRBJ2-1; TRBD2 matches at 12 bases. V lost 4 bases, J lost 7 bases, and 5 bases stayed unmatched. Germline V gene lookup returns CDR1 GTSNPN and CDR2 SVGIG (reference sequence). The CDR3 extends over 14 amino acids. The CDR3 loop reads CAWTPSGRGNEQFF. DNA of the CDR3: TGTGCCTGGACCCCTAGCGGGAGGGGGAATGAGCAGTTCTTC.

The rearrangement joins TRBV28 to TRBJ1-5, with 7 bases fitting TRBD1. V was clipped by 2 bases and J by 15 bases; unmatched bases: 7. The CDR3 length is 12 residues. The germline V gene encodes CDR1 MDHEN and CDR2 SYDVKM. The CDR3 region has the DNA TGTGCCAGCAGTTTACTTCAGGGGGATCTGCATTTT. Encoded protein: CASSLLQGDLHF.

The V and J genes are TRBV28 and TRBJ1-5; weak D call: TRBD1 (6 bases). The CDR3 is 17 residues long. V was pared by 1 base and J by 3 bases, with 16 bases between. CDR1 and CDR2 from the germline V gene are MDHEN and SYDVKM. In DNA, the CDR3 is TGTGCCAGCAGTTTATTAATTGCAGGGGTAAACAATCAGCCCCAGCATTTT. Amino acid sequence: CASSLLIAGVNNQPQHF.

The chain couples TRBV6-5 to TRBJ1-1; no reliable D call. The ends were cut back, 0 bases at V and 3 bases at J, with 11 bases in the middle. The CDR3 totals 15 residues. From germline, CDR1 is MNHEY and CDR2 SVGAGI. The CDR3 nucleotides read TGTGCCAGCAGTTACTCGAATCCCAGGTACACTGAAGCTTTCTTT. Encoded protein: CASSYSNPRYTEAFF.

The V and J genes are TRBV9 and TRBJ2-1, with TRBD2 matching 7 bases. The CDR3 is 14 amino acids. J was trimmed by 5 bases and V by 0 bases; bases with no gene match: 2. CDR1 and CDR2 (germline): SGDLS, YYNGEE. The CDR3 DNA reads TGTGCCAGCAGCGTAGAAGCGGGGAACAATGAGCAGTTCTTC. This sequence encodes CASSVEAGNNEQFF.

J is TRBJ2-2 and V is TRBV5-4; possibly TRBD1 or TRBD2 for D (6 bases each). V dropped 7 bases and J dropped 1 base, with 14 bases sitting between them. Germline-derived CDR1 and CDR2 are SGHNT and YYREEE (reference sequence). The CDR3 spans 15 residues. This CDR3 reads CASGGQGMNTGELFF. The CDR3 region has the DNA TGTGCCAGCGGGGGGCAGGGGATGAACACCGGGGAGCTGTTTTTT.

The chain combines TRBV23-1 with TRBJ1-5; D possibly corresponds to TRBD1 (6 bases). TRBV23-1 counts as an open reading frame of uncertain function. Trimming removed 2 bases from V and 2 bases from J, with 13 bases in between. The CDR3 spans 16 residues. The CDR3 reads CASSQVTAGGNQPQHF. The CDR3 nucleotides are TGCGCCAGCAGTCAAGTAACGGCAGGGGGCAATCAGCCCCAGCATTTT.

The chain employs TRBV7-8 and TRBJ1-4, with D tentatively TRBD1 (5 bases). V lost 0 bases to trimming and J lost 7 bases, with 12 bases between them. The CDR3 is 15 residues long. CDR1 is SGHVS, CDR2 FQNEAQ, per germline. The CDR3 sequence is CASSLAGGVPEKLFF. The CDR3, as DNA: TGTGCCAGCAGCTTAGCGGGGGGAGTACCTGAAAAACTGTTTTTT.

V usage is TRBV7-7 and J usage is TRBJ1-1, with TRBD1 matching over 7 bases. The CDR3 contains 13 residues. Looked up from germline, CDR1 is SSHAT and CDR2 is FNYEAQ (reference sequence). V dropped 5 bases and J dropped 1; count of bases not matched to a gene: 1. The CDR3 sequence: CASSRDRNTEAFF. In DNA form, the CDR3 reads TGTGCCAGCAGCCGGGACAGGAACACTGAAGCTTTCTTT.

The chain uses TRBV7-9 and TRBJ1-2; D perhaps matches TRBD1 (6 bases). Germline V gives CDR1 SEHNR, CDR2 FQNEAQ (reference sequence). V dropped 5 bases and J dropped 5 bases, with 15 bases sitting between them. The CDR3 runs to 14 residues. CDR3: CASSIQGLGYGYTF. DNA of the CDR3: TGTGCCAGCAGCATACAGGGTTTAGGGTATGGCTACACCTTC.

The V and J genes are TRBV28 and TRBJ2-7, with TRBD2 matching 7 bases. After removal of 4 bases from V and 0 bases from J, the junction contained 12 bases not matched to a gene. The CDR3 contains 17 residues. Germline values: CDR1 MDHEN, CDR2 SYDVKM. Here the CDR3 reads CASSSRGRGVASYEQYF. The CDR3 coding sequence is TGTGCCAGCAGTTCAAGGGGCCGGGGGGTGGCCTCCTACGAGCAGTACTTC.

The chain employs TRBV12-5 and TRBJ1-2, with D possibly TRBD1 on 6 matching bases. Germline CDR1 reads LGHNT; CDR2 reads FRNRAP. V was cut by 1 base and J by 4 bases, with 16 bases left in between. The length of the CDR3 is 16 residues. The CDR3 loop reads CASGLGQGKITYGYTF. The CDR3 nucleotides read TGTGCTAGTGGTTTGGGGCAGGGGAAAATTACCTATGGCTACACCTTC.

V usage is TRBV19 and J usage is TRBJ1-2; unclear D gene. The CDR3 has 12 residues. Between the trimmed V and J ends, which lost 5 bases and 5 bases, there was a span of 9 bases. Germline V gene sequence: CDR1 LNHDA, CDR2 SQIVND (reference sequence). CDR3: CASSEVEYGYTF. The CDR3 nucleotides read TGTGCCAGTAGTGAAGTTGAGTATGGCTACACCTTC. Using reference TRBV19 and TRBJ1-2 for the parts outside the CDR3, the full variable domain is DGGITQSPKYLFRKEGQNVTLSCEQNLNHDAMYWYRQDPGQGLRLIYYSQIVNDFQKGDIAEGYSVSREKKESFPLTVTSAQKNPTAFYLCASSEVEYGYTFGSGTRLTVV.

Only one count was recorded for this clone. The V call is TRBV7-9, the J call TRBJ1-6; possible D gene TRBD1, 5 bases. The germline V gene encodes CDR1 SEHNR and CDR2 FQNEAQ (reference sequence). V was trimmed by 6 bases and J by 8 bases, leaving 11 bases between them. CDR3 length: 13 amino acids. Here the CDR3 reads CASSSDRDSPLHF. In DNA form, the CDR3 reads TGTGCCAGCAGTTCAGACAGAGATTCACCCCTCCACTTT.